This TCR beta chain appears in the sequencing data of a study of identical twins listed by TCRdb under 2016. Concerning the study at large: The study deep-sequenced TCR alpha and beta repertoires from monozygotic twins, unrelated adults of various ages and cord blood to test whether fetal clonotypes persist. Replicate twin experiments were performed at different times using different library preparation protocols to rule out contamination. The paper's findings and limits, for the study overall: Zero-insertion analyses could be partly confounded by invariant T cells such as MAIT and iNKT, though diverse VJ usage argued against such confounding for most clonotypes. Out-of-frame TCR alpha sharing in monozygotic twins was systematically underestimated by recombination models, whereas sharing between unrelated individuals was in agreement with the recombination models. Out-of-frame TCR alpha sequences shared between twins showed an excess of low generation-probability sequences compared with coincidental sharing between unrelated individuals. Conclusions relied on cross-sectional statistical analysis, since the same donors could not be followed over many years. The excess sharing between twins in beta out-of-frame sequences was weaker because fewer shared sequences reduced the signal-to-noise ratio. Fewer insertions were carried by abundant cord blood beta clonotypes; a weaker similar trend was observed in young adult naive repertoires, while no such trend was observed in memory repertoires.

This clonotype was detected ten times or more. This receptor's antigen is unknown. No per-base quality is available; no much larger clone lies one base away. From its cysteine to its phenylalanine, the CDR3 spans 15 amino acids. Only CDR3 DNA is held: 45 bases, read in frame from base 1. Between the V and J ends, shortened by 5 bases and 5 bases respectively, the junction contains 13 bases. The germline V gene (reference sequence) sets CDR1 to MNHEY and CDR2 to SMNVEV. Only healthy Caucasian donors were included. The twin cohort consisted of three pairs of female monozygotic twins, all aged about 18 to 30 years. Positive isolation kits from Invitrogen were used to isolate CD4+ and CD8+ T cell populations. To prepare the library, 5' RACE was applied. The reads were generated on an Illumina HiSeq 2000. Template switching introduced a universal primer binding site; the final cDNA contained a unique molecular identifier, enabling accurate counting of TCR cDNA molecules. Specific primers in the conserved constant-segment region were used to synthesize first-strand cDNA for the TCR alpha and beta chains. Each cDNA library was double barcoded, with a SMART-Mk sample barcode plus Illumina barcodes, to control for contamination. TruSeq adapter sequences and Illumina sample barcodes were added in two successive PCR steps. The Illumina HiSeq platform was used with custom primers to sequence TCR alpha and beta cDNA libraries. The study's own analysis went as follows. MiGEC was used to process raw reads and extract unique molecular identifiers, and MiXCR was used to find CDR3 positions. Recombination models were inferred per individual with the repgenHMM and IGoR tools using an EM algorithm. The analysis of shared clonotypes was done with the tcR package in R, with sharing normalized by the product of cloneset sizes. To study raw recombination without the effects of thymic and clonal selection, out-of-frame nonproductive sequences were analyzed. The public sequencing data were trimmed at Q25 with fastp and processed into clonotypes with MiXCR by TCRdb, which kept only in-frame beta chains. When rows share a CDR3 protein, they turn into one entry using the most common DNA and genes. These V and J calls rely on TCRdb rather than the paper's analysis. The sample table shows a few hundred thousand distinct CDR3 sequences, and roughly 26% are seen once. Together, the top ten hold about 2.7% of the sample.

The same data also went into a second study, on T cells expressing NK-cell markers. That second publication adds: TCR beta-chain repertoires were profiled in sorted CD3+CD56+NKG2C+, CD3+CD56+NKG2C- and CD3+CD56-NKG2C+ T-cell subsets from several donors. Of the eight sequenced donors, seven were found to be HCMV-seropositive and one was found to be HCMV-seronegative. To restrict sorting to alphabetaTCR-expressing T cells, an anti-gammadeltaTCR antibody was added in several experiments. In six donors, the dominant CD3+CD56+NKG2C+ clonotypes were among the top 10 CD8+ clonotypes and accounted for about 1.0-8% of CD8+ T cells. Those dominant clonotypes were again the most abundant among CD3+CD56-NKG2C+ cells in a handful of donors, at roughly 25-60.1%. Whether the expanded NKG2C-expressing T cell clones were specific for HCMV antigens remained unclear. All eight donors whose samples were sequenced were randomly selected healthy volunteers, three of them men and five women. A commercial ELISA kit detecting HCMV-specific IgG in serum was used to determine HCMV serostatus. MIGEC handled demultiplexing of the reads and grouping by UMI, while MiTCR was used to assemble and quantify clonotypes. To remove erroneous sequences, TCR cDNA sequences were retained only when supported by two or more reads. The tcR package was used for downstream repertoire analysis, and clonotypes were matched between fractions using CDR3 nucleotide sequence together with V segment. VDJmatch was used to annotate antigen specificity against VDJdb, with one amino acid substitution allowed in CDR3.

The V and J segments used are TRBV27 and TRBJ1-6; the D gene is perhaps TRBD1, on 5 matching bases. This receptor was identified in a woman under 30 in good health. The sequencing sample was made of CD4+ T cells sorted from blood. The nucleotide sequence reads as follows: TGTGCCAGCAGTATTCCGGGACTGGATAATTCACCCCTCCACTTT. It translates as CASSIPGLDNSPLHF.